This note documents a single TCR beta chain sequence. There are many counts of this clonotype. Its antigen is unknown. No base-level quality is on record; no much larger clone is a single base apart. The instrument given in TCRdb is Illumina HiSeq 2500. TCR beta libraries were prepared by quantitative 5'-RACE with molecular barcodes. On the authors' methods: To identify disease-linked TCR variants, a new computational method was used, one built on a probabilistic model of VDJ rearrangement. Using fastp at Q25 and MiXCR, TCRdb reprocessed the public reads and kept productive beta chains. Rows merge per CDR3 protein into single entries with the most common DNA and genes. What appears here as the V and J calls and clone size reflects TCRdb's work, not the paper's. The sample contains some 130,000 distinct CDR3 sequences, approximately 7.3% of them found a single time. The top ten clonotypes cover around 12% of the sample.

This sample was taken from a study of CD8 T cells in ankylosing spondylitis (dated by TCRdb to 2017 to 2019). Broadly, across the study: The study profiled T cell receptor beta repertoires in healthy donors and ankylosing spondylitis patients to find disease-linked TCR variants. The full study cohort comprised around 25 ankylosing spondylitis patients and about 110 healthy donors. Peripheral blood was sampled, and synovial fluid was also collected from ankylosing spondylitis patients. Results the study describes overall, beyond this receptor: Blood from ankylosing spondylitis patients appeared to be characterized by a TCR beta motif composed of about 8 highly homologous amino acid variants. Some motif variants were previously reported in synovial fluid and blood of reactive arthritis patients, suggesting common disease-initiation mechanisms. A CD8+ phenotype was shown by the disease-linked clones, which were found at relatively low frequencies in peripheral blood. The disease-linked clones were reported as significantly enriched in matched synovial fluid samples from ankylosing spondylitis patients.

The germline V gene gives CDR1 as MGHDK and CDR2 as SYGVNS. The CDR3, from cysteine to phenylalanine, totals 15 residues. Only the CDR3 DNA stays, 45 bases, in frame from base 1. V gives up 0 bases and J gives up 1 base, and the segment between their germline ends measures 7 bases. The sample comprised blood, either unsorted or a sorted T cell fraction (not recorded which). The TCR was taken from a female donor with ankylosing spondylitis or in good health (not recorded which). Rearrangement joined TRBV25-1 to TRBJ2-1; the D gene assignment is ambiguous. The nucleotides are TGTGCCAGCAGTGAATATTCCGCTTCCTACAATGAGCAGTTCTTC. It translates to CASSEYSASYNEQFF.